The 8 T cell receptor beta chains reported below all come from one sample, sequenced in a study of T cell responses to AZD1222 COVID-19 vaccine. Data came from immunoSEQ multiplex PCR; TCRdb stores just in-frame clones and leaves some out. The profile covers about 140,000 clones, with 92% appearing a single time and about 5% taken by the ten largest. The sample in question was peripheral blood, obtained on day 0 of AZD1222 vaccination. The receptors derive from an adult in good health.

The chain combines TRBV28 with TRBJ2-7; 10 nucleotides align to TRBD2. V shed 4 bases, J shed 4 bases, and the junction held 13 bases outside the gene matches. This CDR3 region has 17 residues. Per germline, CDR1 MDHEN and CDR2 SYDVKM. The CDR3 DNA follows: TGTGCCAGCAGTTCCCTACATAGGACTAGCGGCGCTTACGAGCAGTACTTC. Translated: CASSSLHRTSGAYEQYF.

The chain couples TRBV7-8 to TRBJ1-4; D not certain. The CDR3 sequence is 16 residues long. V gave up 3 bases and J gave up 0 bases, with 11 bases separating them. Germline V gene sequence: CDR1 SGHVS, CDR2 FQNEAQ. This chain's CDR3 is CASSLRGLATNEKLFF. The CDR3 nucleotides are TGTGCCAGCAGCTTGCGTGGCCTCGCAACTAATGAAAAACTGTTTTTT.

The chain recombines TRBV6-4 with TRBJ2-4; perhaps TRBD1 as D (5 bases). In germline, CDR1 is MRHNA, CDR2 SNTAGT. V was shortened by 2 bases and J by 9 bases, with 8 bases between the two germline ends. CDR3 length: 12 residues. The CDR3 nucleotides read TGTGCCAGCAGTGACGCGCAGGGCATTCAGTACTTC. It is translated as CASSDAQGIQYF.

The CDR3 bases are TGTGCCAGCAGCCAATCGGCGGGGGGGCCCGGGGAGCTGTTTTTT. This sequence encodes CASSQSAGGPGELFF. The chain has TRBV14 and TRBJ2-2; 9 bases are shared with TRBD2. The germline V gene encodes CDR1 SGHDN and CDR2 FVKESK. Unmatched junction bases numbered 4, after V lost 2 bases and J lost 6 bases. This CDR3 contains 15 residues.

This chain joins TRBV15 and TRBJ1-1; perhaps TRBD1 as D (5 bases). Germline CDR1 is LNHNV and CDR2 is YYDKDF (reference sequence). With 0 bases removed from V and 7 bases from J, the gap between germline ends came to 9 bases. The CDR3 runs 13 residues. The CDR3 nucleotides read TGTGCCACCAGCAGAGATTCAGGGTATGAAGCTTTCTTT. Amino acids: CATSRDSGYEAFF.

V and J are TRBV2 and TRBJ1-5; D ambiguous. Per the germline V gene, CDR1 is SNHLY and CDR2 is FYNNEI. CDR3 size: 15 residues. V gave up 1 base and J gave up 0 bases, with 7 bases separating them. CDR3: CASSEEAYSNQPQHF. The DNA of the CDR3 is TGTGCCAGCAGTGAAGAAGCCTATAGCAATCAGCCCCAGCATTTT.

The gene calls are TRBV7-2 and TRBJ2-5, with 8 bases lining up with TRBD2. Losses at the gene ends were 5 bases for V and 5 bases for J; bases not matched to a gene: 10. Germline assignment: CDR1 SGHTA and CDR2 FQGNSA. The CDR3 sequence is 15 residues long. CDR3 sequence (DNA): TGTGCCAGCAGCAAAGACCTTAGCGGGATCGAGACCCAGTACTTC. Protein: CASSKDLSGIETQYF. Variable domain in full (rest from reference TRBV7-2 and TRBJ2-5): GAGVSQSPSNKVTEKGKDVELRCDPISGHTALYWYRQSLGQGLEFLIYFQGNSAPDKSGLPSDRFSAERTGGSVSTLTIQRTQQEDSAVYLCASSKDLSGIETQYFGPGTRLLVL.

The chain recombines TRBV28 with TRBJ2-1; 7 bases fit TRBD2. V was pared by 7 bases and J by 9 bases, with 12 bases of the junction left unmatched. This CDR3 contains 14 residues. The germline V gene encodes CDR1 MDHEN and CDR2 SYDVKM. The CDR3 region is CASIAGAGRGEQFF. The CDR3 coding sequence is TGTGCCAGCATTGCGGGAGCGGGAAGAGGTGAGCAGTTCTTC.